One sample yielded the 17 T cell receptor beta chains listed below, sequenced in a study of blood T cells in healthy people across ages. The use of a sample-barcoded 5' primer and a J-beta primer mix characterized a second PCR of roughly 6 to 11 cycles. TCRdb ran MiXCR on the 5' RACE reads and lists one entry per CDR3 protein. The sample has 1.5 million to 2 million distinct CDR3 sequences, about 39% seen once. Sequencing was carried out using blood. These receptors were taken from a human donor in good health.

The V gene is TRBV13, the J gene TRBJ2-3, with 7 bases that match TRBD2. CDR3 length equals 14 residues. J was trimmed by 6 bases and V by 5 bases; bases with no gene match: 8. Germline lookup yields CDR1 PRHDT and CDR2 FYEKMQ (reference sequence). The DNA of the CDR3 is TGTGCCAGCAGCGTTCGTGGGGGGGTTGATACGCAGTATTTT. Translated: CASSVRGGVDTQYF.

The chain has TRBV6-2 or TRBV6-3 and TRBJ2-2, with D perhaps being TRBD1 or TRBD2 (5 bases each). Trimming removed 6 bases from V and 0 bases from J, with 17 bases in between. The CDR3 has 17 amino acids. Germline V gene data show CDR1 as MNHEY and CDR2 as SVGEGT. As DNA, the CDR3 is TGTGCCAGCAGATCCACTAGTGGGGGTTCGAACACCGGGGAGCTGTTTTTT. This gives the protein CASRSTSGGSNTGELFF.

The CDR3 here is CASSQSLEQYF. The CDR3 bases are TGTGCCAGCAGCCAATCCCTCGAGCAGTACTTC. The V call is TRBV3-1, the J call TRBJ2-1; no clear D. The end of the DNA is better explained by TRBJ2-7, so the J call may be wrong. Germline V CDR1 and CDR2: LGHDT, YNNKEL (reference sequence). This CDR3 has 11 residues.

Written as DNA, the CDR3 is TGCAGTGCTAGAGATCTTGGCGGGGGCCCCACAGATACGCAGTATTTT. Residues: CSARDLGGGPTDTQYF. The genes are TRBV20-1 and TRBJ2-3, with D perhaps matching TRBD2 (7 bases). This CDR3 contains 16 residues. The germline gives CDR1 DFQATT, CDR2 SNEGSKA (reference sequence). With 0 bases removed from V and 2 bases from J, the gap between germline ends came to 15 bases.

This sequence joins TRBV7-8 and TRBJ2-5; a weak D match, TRBD2 (6 bases). Germline V gene lookup returns CDR1 SGHVS and CDR2 FQNEAQ. The CDR3 spans 17 residues. Trimming shortened V by 5 bases and J by 13 bases, and 32 bases separated the two germline ends. CDR3 DNA sequence: TGTGCCAGCAGCGGGAACAACTTATGGGGGGTAGACGACGAGCTGTACTTC. The encoded protein is CASSGNNLWGVDDELYF. Complete variable domain (other parts from reference TRBV7-8 and TRBJ2-5): GAGVSQSPRYKVAKRGQDVALRCDPISGHVSLFWYQQALGQGPEFLTYFQNEAQLDKSGLPSDRFFAERPEGSVSTLKIQRTQQEDSAVYLCASSGNNLWGVDDELYFGPGTRLLVL.

As concerns this clonotype: At one end, the junction sequence differs from germline, possibly due to a read error. The rearrangement joins TRBV20-1 to TRBJ2-7; D uncertain. Germline V lookup: CDR1 DFQATT, CDR2 SNEGSKA (reference sequence). The CDR3 totals 9 residues. The CDR3 loop reads CCATYEQYF. The CDR3 coding sequence is TGCTGTGCTACCTACGAGCAGTACTTC.

This clonotype has more than one count but fewer than ten. The rearrangement uses TRBV15 and TRBJ1-4; D uncertain. In germline, CDR1 is LNHNV, CDR2 YYDKDF (reference sequence). V was pared by 5 bases and J by 4 bases, with 26 bases between. The CDR3 is 19 amino acids. The CDR3 DNA reads as TGTGCCACCAGCCTCACCGGGCAGATGGACCTACACCGTAATGAAAAACTGTTTTTT. Translated: CATSLTGQMDLHRNEKLFF.

Worth noting for this clonotype: No conserved phenylalanine or tryptophan is present at the end of the CDR3, so a read error is the likely explanation. This chain links TRBV7-9 with TRBJ1-1; D gene ambiguous. The CDR3 spans 15 residues. V was cut by 1 base and J by 2 bases, with 11 bases left in between. Germline CDR1 is SEHNR and CDR2 is FQNEAQ (reference sequence). The CDR3: CASSLGGRLNTEAFL. DNA of the CDR3: TGTGCCAGCAGCTTAGGAGGCAGGCTTAACACTGAAGCTTTCCTT.

This clonotype has a handful of counts. The chain recombines TRBV5-1 with TRBJ2-7; the D gene is possibly TRBD2 (6 bases). The V end was cut by 0 bases, the J end by 0 bases, with 10 bases between. The CDR3 runs 15 residues. From germline, CDR1 is SGHRS and CDR2 YFSETQ. This CDR3 is CASSLDGSSSYEQYF. The CDR3 nucleotides are TGCGCCAGCAGCTTGGACGGGAGTAGCTCCTACGAGCAGTACTTC. The full variable domain, completed using reference TRBV5-1 and TRBJ2-7, is KAGVTQTPRYLIKTRGQQVTLSCSPISGHRSVSWYQQTPGQGLQFLFEYFSETQRNKGNFPGRFSGRQFSNSRSEMNVSTLELGDSALYLCASSLDGSSSYEQYFGPGTRLTVT.

The chain employs TRBV10-3 and TRBJ1-1; D is unresolved. The CDR3 has 14 amino acids. The germline V and J ends were trimmed by 3 bases and 1 base, with 9 bases remaining between them. The germline CDR1 and CDR2 sequences are ENHRY and SYGVKD. The CDR3 DNA reads TGTGCCATCAGTGATGAGAATAGGAACACTGAAGCTTTCTTT. Translation gives CAISDENRNTEAFF.

The chain combines TRBV7-9 with TRBJ1-2, with D hard to call. The CDR3 spans 15 residues. V dropped 3 bases and J dropped 5 bases, with 16 bases sitting between them. The V gene's germline CDR1 is SEHNR and CDR2 FQNEAQ (reference sequence). Here the CDR3 reads CASSFALSVPYGYTF. CDR3 coding DNA: TGTGCCAGCAGCTTCGCCCTCTCGGTCCCTTATGGCTACACCTTC.

The chain links TRBV27 to TRBJ2-3; no firm D call. The germline V gene has CDR1 MNHEY and CDR2 SMNVEV (reference sequence). Trimming stripped 3 bases from V and 2 bases from J, with 9 bases between. This CDR3 is 14 amino acids long. CDR3 sequence reads: CASSFIDSTDTQYF. In DNA form, the CDR3 reads TGTGCCAGCAGTTTTATCGACTCCACAGATACGCAGTATTTT.

This clonotype was seen only a few times. The chain employs TRBV5-6 and TRBJ1-2; possible D gene TRBD1, 6 bases. The ends were cut back, 5 bases at V and 9 bases at J, with 23 bases in the middle. The CDR3 consists of 15 residues. Per the germline V gene, CDR1 is SGHDT and CDR2 is YYEEEE. This CDR3 reads CASSRRDTPPLSYTF. The CDR3 DNA follows: TGTGCCAGCAGTCGTCGGGACACGCCACCACTTAGCTACACCTTC.

The V gene is TRBV7-2, the J gene TRBJ2-1; the match to TRBD2 covers 9 bases. J gave up 7 bases and V 2 bases, and 6 bases lay outside the gene matches. Germline values: CDR1 SGHTA, CDR2 FQGNSA. This CDR3 comprises 15 residues. CDR3 region: CASSLQAGGYNEQFF. The CDR3 coding sequence is TGTGCCAGCAGCTTACAAGCGGGGGGTTATAATGAGCAGTTCTTC.

The chain recombines TRBV5-1 with TRBJ1-2; D call uncertain. CDR1 and CDR2 (germline): SGHRS, YFSETQ. The CDR3 has 14 residues. Deletions cut 4 bases from V and 0 bases from J, with 10 bases between. CDR3 sequence: CASSPRMANYGYTF. The CDR3 region has the DNA TGCGCCAGCAGCCCGCGTATGGCTAACTATGGCTACACCTTC. The full variable domain, in which reference TRBV5-1 and TRBJ1-2 provide the parts outside the CDR3, is KAGVTQTPRYLIKTRGQQVTLSCSPISGHRSVSWYQQTPGQGLQFLFEYFSETQRNKGNFPGRFSGRQFSNSRSEMNVSTLELGDSALYLCASSPRMANYGYTFGSGTRLTVV.

V and J are TRBV12-3 or TRBV12-4 and TRBJ1-5; perhaps TRBD1 as D (5 bases). This CDR3 comprises 14 residues. V was shortened by 4 bases and J by 6 bases, with 13 bases between the two germline ends. The CDR3 sequence is CASSSRVNIQPQHF. CDR3 coding DNA: TGTGCCAGCAGTTCCAGGGTTAATATTCAGCCCCAGCATTTT.

The CDR3 region is CASSVYDTQYF. The CDR3 region has the DNA TGTGCCAGCAGCGTCTACGATACGCAGTATTTT. The chain employs TRBV7-2 and TRBJ2-3; no firm D call. This CDR3 region has 11 residues. Germline V gene data show CDR1 as SGHTA and CDR2 as FQGNSA. With 5 bases removed from V and 6 bases from J, the gap between germline ends came to 6 bases.